The 3 T cell receptor beta chains in this list originate from one sample, sequenced in a study of CD8 T cells in Susac syndrome. cDNA came from approximately 0.5 to 1 ug RNA primed by random hexamers. TCRdb called the immunoSEQ multiplex PCR reads again in MiXCR, with one record for every CDR3 protein. The sample yields roughly 190,000 distinct CDR3 sequences, 80% to 95% seen once. Sequencing input: CD4+ T cells from PBMCs. Receptors were obtained from a human donor in good health.

This chain links TRBV6-5 with TRBJ2-5, with 9 bases identical to TRBD2. The V gene end was trimmed by 4 bases and the J gene end by 2 bases; junction bases not matched to a gene: 5. Germline V lookup: CDR1 MNHEY, CDR2 SVGAGI. This CDR3 spans 15 amino acids. Here the CDR3 reads CASSSLAGRQETQYF. The CDR3 DNA is TGTGCCAGCAGTTCCCTAGCGGGGAGACAAGAGACCCAGTACTTC.

In this sample, this clonotype turned up a few times. This chain connects TRBV2 to TRBJ1-5; 7 positions agree with TRBD1. V was pared by 6 bases and J by 0 bases, with 5 bases of the junction left unmatched. In germline, CDR1 is SNHLY, CDR2 FYNNEI. This CDR3 region has 15 residues. The CDR3 region has the DNA TGTGCCAGCAGCCGGGGACAGTATAGCAATCAGCCCCAGCATTTT. Its translation is CASSRGQYSNQPQHF.

The chain joins TRBV5-4 to TRBJ1-2, with TRBD1 matching 7 bases. Germline CDR1 and CDR2: SGHNT and YYREEE (reference sequence). The CDR3 runs 16 residues. With 0 bases clipped from V and 0 bases from J, the junction kept 5 bases outside the gene matches. The CDR3 spells CASSLGPGQPNYGYTF. The CDR3 nucleotides are TGTGCCAGCAGCTTGGGACCGGGACAGCCTAACTATGGCTACACCTTC.